This T cell receptor beta chain stems from a study of response to subunit inactivated influenza vaccine. TCRdb used MiXCR to reprocess the RT-PCR reads, holding one entry per CDR3 protein. The profile shows over 650,000 distinct CDR3 sequences, about a fifth of them singletons. This clonotype appeared a few times. Its specificity is unknown. CDR1 is SQVTM and CDR2 is ANQGSEA in the germline V gene. After removal of 3 bases from V and 1 base from J, the junction contained 12 bases not matched to a gene. The CDR3 contains 18 residues. Findings and caveats of the study: That few new T cells are recruited by each seasonal influenza vaccination was the authors' suggestion.

The receptor was isolated from a man aged 50 to 59 who received an inactivated influenza vaccine. Specimen: PBMCs from blood, collected 5 days after vaccination. The J gene is TRBJ2-3, the V gene TRBV29-1, with 11 bases identical to TRBD2. The CDR3 loop is CSVESRTSGRRRTDTQYF. The DNA of the CDR3 is TGCAGCGTTGAGTCCAGGACTAGCGGGCGGCGACGCACAGATACGCAGTATTTT.